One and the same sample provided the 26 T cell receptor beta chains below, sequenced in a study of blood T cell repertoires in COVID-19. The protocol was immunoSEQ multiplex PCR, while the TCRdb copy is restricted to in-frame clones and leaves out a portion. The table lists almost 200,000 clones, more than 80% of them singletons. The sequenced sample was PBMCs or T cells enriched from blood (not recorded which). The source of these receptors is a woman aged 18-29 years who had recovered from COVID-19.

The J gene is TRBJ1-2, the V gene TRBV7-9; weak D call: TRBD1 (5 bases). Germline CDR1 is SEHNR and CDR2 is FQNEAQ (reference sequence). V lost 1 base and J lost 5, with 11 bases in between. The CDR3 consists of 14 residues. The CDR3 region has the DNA TGTGCCAGCAGCTTAGGCGGCAGGGTTTATGGCTACACCTTC. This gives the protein CASSLGGRVYGYTF.

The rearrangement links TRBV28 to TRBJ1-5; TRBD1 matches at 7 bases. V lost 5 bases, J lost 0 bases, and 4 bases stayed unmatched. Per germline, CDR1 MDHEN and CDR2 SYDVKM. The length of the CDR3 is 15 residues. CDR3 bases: TGTGCCAGCAGTAGGACAGGAGTTAGCAATCAGCCCCAGCATTTT. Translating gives CASSRTGVSNQPQHF.

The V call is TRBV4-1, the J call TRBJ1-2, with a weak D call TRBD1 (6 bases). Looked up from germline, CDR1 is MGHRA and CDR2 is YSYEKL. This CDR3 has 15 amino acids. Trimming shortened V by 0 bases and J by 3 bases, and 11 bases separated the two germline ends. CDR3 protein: CASSQDPYRDYGYTF. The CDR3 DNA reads TGCGCCAGCAGCCAAGACCCCTACAGGGACTATGGCTACACCTTC.

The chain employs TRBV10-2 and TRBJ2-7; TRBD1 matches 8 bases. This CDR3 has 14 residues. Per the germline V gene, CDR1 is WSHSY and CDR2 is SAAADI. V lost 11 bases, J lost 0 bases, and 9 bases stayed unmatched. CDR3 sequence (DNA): TGCGCCTCATCTCTGGGACAGGTCTCCTACGAGCAGTACTTC. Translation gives CASSLGQVSYEQYF.

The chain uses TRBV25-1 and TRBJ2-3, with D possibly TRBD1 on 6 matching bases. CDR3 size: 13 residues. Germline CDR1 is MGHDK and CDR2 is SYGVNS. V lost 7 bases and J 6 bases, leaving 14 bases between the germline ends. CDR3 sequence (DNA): TGTGCCAGCAATACAGGGTATAGGGATACGCAGTATTTT. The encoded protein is CASNTGYRDTQYF.

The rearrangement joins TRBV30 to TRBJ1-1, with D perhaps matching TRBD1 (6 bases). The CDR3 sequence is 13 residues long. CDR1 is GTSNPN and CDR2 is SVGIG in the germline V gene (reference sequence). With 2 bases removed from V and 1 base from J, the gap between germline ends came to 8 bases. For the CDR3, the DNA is TGTGCCTGGAGTTGGACAGCGAACACTGAAGCTTTCTTT. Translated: CAWSWTANTEAFF. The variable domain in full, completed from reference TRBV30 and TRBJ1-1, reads SQTIHQWPATLVQPVGSPLSLECTVEGTSNPNLYWYRQAAGRGLQLLFYSVGIGQISSEVPQNLSASRPQDRQFILSSKKLLLSDSGFYLCAWSWTANTEAFFGQGTRLTVV.

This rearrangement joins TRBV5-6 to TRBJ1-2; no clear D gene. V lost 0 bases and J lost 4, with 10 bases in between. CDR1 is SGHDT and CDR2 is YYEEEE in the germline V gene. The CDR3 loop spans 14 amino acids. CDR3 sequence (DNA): TGTGCCAGCAGCTTGGGGGCAGCACCCTATGGCTACACCTTC. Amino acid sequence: CASSLGAAPYGYTF. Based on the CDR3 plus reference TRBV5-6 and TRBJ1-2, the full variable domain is DAGVTQSPTHLIKTRGQQVTLRCSPKSGHDTVSWYQQALGQGPQFIFQYYEEEERQRGNFPDRFSGHQFPNYSSELNVNALLLGDSALYLCASSLGAAPYGYTFGSGTRLTVV.

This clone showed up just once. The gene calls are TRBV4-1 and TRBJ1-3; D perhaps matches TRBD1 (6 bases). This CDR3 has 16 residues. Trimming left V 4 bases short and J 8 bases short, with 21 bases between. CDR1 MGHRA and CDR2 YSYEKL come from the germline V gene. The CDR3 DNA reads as TGCGCCAGCAGCCGTACCCTGGGGGCCCAGGAGGACACCATATATTTT. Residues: CASSRTLGAQEDTIYF.

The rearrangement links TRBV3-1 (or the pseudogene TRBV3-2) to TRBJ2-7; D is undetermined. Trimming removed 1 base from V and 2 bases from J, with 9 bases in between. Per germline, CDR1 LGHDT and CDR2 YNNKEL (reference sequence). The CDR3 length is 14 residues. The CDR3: CASSQGSLTYEQYF. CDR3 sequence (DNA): TGTGCCAGCAGCCAAGGCAGTCTCACCTACGAGCAGTACTTC.

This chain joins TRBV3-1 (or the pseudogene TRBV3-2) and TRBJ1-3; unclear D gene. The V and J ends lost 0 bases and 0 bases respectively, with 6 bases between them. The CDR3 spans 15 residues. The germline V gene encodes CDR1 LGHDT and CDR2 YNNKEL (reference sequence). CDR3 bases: TGTGCCAGCAGCCAAGATTTGAGCTCTGGAAACACCATATATTTT. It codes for CASSQDLSSGNTIYF.

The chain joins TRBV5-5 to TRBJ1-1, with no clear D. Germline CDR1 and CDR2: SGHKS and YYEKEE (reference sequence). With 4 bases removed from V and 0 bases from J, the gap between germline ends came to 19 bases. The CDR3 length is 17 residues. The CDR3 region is CASSRTWEGTMNTEAFF. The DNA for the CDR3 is TGTGCCAGCAGCCGTACCTGGGAGGGTACGATGAACACTGAAGCTTTCTTT.

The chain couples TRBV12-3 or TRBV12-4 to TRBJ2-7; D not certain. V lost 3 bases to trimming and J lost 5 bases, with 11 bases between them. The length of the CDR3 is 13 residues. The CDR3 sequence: CASSFPTRHEQYF. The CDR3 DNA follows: TGTGCCAGCAGTTTCCCCACCAGGCACGAGCAGTACTTC.

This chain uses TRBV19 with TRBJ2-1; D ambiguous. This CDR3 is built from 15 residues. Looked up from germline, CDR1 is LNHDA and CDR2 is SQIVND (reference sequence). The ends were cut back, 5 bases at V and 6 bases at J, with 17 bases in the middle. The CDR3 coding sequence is TGTGCCAGTAGTGCCTCGGAAATTTCTAGCAATGAGCAGTTCTTC. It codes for CASSASEISSNEQFF.

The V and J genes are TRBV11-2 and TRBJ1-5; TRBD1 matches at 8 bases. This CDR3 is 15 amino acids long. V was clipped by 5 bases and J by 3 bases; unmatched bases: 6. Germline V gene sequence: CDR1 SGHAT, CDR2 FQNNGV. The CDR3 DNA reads TGTGCCAGCAGCCCCACGACAGGGGTCAATCAGCCCCAGCATTTT. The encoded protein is CASSPTTGVNQPQHF. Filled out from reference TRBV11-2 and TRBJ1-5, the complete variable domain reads EAGVAQSPRYKIIEKRQSVAFWCNPISGHATLYWYQQILGQGPKLLIQFQNNGVVDDSQLPKDRFSAERLKGVDSTLKIQPAKLEDSAVYLCASSPTTGVNQPQHFGDGTRLSIL.

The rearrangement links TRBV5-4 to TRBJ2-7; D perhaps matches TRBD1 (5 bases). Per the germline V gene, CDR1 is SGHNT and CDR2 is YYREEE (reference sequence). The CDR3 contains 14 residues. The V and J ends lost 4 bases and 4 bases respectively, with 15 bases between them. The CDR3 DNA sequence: TGTGCCAGCAGCCTGGGTAAGGGGCGATACGAGCAGTACTTC. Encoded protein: CASSLGKGRYEQYF.

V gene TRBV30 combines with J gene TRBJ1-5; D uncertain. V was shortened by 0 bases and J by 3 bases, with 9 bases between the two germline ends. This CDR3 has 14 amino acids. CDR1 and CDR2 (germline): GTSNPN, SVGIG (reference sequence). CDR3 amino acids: CAWSVGGPNQPQHF. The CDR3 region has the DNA TGTGCCTGGAGTGTAGGCGGGCCCAATCAGCCCCAGCATTTT.

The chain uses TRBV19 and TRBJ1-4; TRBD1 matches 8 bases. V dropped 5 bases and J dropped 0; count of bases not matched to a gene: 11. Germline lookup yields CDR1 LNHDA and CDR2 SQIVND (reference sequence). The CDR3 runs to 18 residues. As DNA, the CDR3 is TGTGCCAGTAGTTGGAAAGGGGACAGGATTGCAACTAATGAAAAACTGTTTTTT. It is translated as CASSWKGDRIATNEKLFF.

The chain's CDR3 is CASSDSNSPLHF. The DNA for the CDR3 is TGTGCCAGCAGTGACAGCAATTCACCCCTCCACTTT. The chain combines TRBV28 with TRBJ1-6; perhaps TRBD1 as D (5 bases). V lost 5 bases, J lost 7 bases, and 6 bases lay in between. Looked up from germline, CDR1 is MDHEN and CDR2 is SYDVKM. This CDR3 has 12 amino acids. Looking up the rest from reference TRBV28 and TRBJ1-6 gives the full variable domain: DVKVTQSSRYLVKRTGEKVFLECVQDMDHENMFWYRQDPGLGLRLIYFSYDVKMKEKGDIPEGYSVSREKKERFSLILESASTNQTSMYLCASSDSNSPLHFGNGTRLTVT.

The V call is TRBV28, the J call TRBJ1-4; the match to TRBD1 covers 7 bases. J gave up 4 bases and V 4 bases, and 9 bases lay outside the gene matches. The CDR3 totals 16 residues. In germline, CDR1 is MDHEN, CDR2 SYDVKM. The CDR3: CASSSTLYRGNEKLFF. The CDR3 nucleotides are TGTGCCAGCAGTTCGACCCTATACAGGGGTAATGAAAAACTGTTTTTT.

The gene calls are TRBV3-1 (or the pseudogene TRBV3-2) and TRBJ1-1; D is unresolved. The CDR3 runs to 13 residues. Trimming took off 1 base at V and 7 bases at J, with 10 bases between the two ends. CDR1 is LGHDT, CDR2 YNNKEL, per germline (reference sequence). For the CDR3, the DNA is TGTGCCAGCAGCCAAGGGGTTCGGGGTGAAGCTTTCTTT. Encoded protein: CASSQGVRGEAFF.

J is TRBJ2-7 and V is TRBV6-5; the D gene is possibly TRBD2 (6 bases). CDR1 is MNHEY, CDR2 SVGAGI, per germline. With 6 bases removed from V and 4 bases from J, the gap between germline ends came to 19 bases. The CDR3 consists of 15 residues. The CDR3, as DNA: TGTGCCAGCAGCGGAGGCGGGACTCTTCTATACGAGCAGTACTTC. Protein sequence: CASSGGGTLLYEQYF.

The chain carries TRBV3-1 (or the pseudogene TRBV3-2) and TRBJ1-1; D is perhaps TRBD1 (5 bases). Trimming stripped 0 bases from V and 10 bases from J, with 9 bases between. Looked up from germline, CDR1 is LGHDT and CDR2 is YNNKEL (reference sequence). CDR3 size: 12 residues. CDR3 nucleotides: TGTGCCAGCAGCCAAGATCGGGGGGGAGCTTTCTTT. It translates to CASSQDRGGAFF.

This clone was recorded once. Here the CDR3 reads CASRLARVYGYTF. Written as DNA, the CDR3 is TGTGCAAGTCGCTTAGCGAGGGTCTATGGCTACACCTTC. The chain joins TRBV12-2 to TRBJ1-2. TRBV12-2 corresponds to a pseudogene. This CDR3 has 13 amino acids.

CDR3 sequence reads: CASSVIDRQGAYEQYF. The CDR3, as DNA: TGCGCCAGCAGTGTAATAGATCGGCAGGGGGCCTACGAGCAGTACTTC. The chain has TRBV10-2 and TRBJ2-7; 7 bases align to TRBD1. The germline V gene encodes CDR1 WSHSY and CDR2 SAAADI. V lost 4 bases to trimming and J lost 2 bases; unmatched junction nucleotides: 11. This CDR3 has 16 amino acids.

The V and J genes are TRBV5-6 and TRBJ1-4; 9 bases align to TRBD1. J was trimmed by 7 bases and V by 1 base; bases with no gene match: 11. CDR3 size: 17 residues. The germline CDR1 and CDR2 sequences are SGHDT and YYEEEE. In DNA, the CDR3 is TGTGCCAGCAGCTTGACCGGGACAGGGTTGAAAAGTGAAAAACTGTTTTTT. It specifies CASSLTGTGLKSEKLFF.

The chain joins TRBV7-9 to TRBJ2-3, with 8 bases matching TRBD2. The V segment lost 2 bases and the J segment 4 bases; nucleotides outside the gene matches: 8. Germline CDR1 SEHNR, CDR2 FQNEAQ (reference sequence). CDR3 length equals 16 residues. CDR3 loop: CASSLKAGGGADTQYF. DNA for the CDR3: TGTGCCAGCAGCTTAAAGGCGGGGGGTGGCGCAGATACGCAGTATTTT.